This T cell receptor (beta chain) came from a study of blood T cell repertoires in COVID-19. Living in under 30 US areas, the participants were between about 18 and 90 years of age. Cohort placement rested on clinical history that participants reported themselves. In the study's own analysis: Reference gene primer amplification yielded estimated nucleated cell counts. The table came from immunoSEQ multiplex PCR; TCRdb's copy has only in-frame clones and leaves some out. D and trimming come from the DNA, and the V and J calls and clone size come from that table. In the table there are fewer than 200,000 clones, roughly 82% of which are singletons. This CDR3 is 15 amino acids long. From germline, CDR1 is SEHNR and CDR2 FQNEAQ (reference sequence). V was clipped by 5 bases and J by 7 bases; unmatched bases: 6.

Sequenced input: PBMCs or T cells enriched from blood (not recorded which). This sequence was found in a middle-aged man who had recovered from COVID-19. This chain connects TRBV7-9 to TRBJ2-2, with 11 bases lining up with TRBD1. The CDR3 nucleotides read TGTGCCAGCAGCCAAGGACAGGGGGCGAACGGGGAGCTGTTTTTT. Translated: CASSQGQGANGELFF.